This T cell receptor beta chain is drawn from a study of low-dose radiotherapy and immunotherapy resistance in tumors. Overall study context: Each patient was administered nivolumab intravenously at 240 mg, which was a flat dose, every two weeks, along with intravenous ipilimumab at 1 mg/kg every six weeks.

The CDR3 spans 15 residues. Germline CDR1 SGHDN, CDR2 FVKESK. V lost 7 bases and J 0 bases, leaving 13 bases between the germline ends. Gene-specific TRAV and TRBV primers were used for first-strand cDNA, covering alpha and beta chains. TCRs were amplified for around 20 PCR cycles with a constant-region primer and V-primer adapter. TCRdb re-called the reads through MiXCR, storing one row per CDR3 protein. Of nearly 60,000 distinct CDR3 sequences listed, roughly 23% are singletons. Indicated time point: after trial treatment. As to treatment: LDRT plus nivolumab, ipilimumab, low-dose cyclophosphamide and aspirin (RACIN trial).

The starting material was PBMCs, obtained after low-dose radiotherapy plus immunotherapy. The J gene is TRBJ2-1, the V gene TRBV14; TRBD2 might be the D (5 bases). This sequence was found in a male donor with prostate cancer. The CDR3 region is CASTLSGGSYNEQFF. The CDR3 DNA is TGTGCCAGCACCCTGAGCGGAGGCTCCTACAATGAGCAGTTCTTC.